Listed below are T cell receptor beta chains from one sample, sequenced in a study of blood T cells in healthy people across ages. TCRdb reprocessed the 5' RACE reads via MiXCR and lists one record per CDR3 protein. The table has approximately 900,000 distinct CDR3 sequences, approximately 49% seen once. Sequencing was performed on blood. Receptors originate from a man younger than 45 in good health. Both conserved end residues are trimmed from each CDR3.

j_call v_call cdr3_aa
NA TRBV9 ASSVVPGVTLGEQY
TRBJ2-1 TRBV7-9 ASSLGQGRYPYGETQF
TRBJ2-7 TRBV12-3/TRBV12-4 ASSPRLAAIGEQY
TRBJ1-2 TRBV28 ASRVAGTSYGYT
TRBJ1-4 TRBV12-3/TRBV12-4 ASSSRLGQNEKLF
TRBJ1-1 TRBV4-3 ASSPGQILNTEAF
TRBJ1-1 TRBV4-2 ASSPLDNQEAF
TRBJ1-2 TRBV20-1 SAGTTGVYGYT
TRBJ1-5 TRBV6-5 ASSPAGWGQPQH
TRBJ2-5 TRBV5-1 ASSLRTSGGPETQY
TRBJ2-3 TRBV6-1 ASSDASGDWDTQY
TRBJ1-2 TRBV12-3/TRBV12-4 ASAPRQGTSGYT
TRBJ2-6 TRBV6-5 ASSYESSFSGANVLT
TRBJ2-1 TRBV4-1 ASSQEFWGALNEQF
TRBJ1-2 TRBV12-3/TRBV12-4 ASSLSGTGAHGYT
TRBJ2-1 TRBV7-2 ASSLRRGRRNEQF
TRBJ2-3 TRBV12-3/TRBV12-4 ASSFSARALTDTQY
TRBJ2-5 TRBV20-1 SASAGIRAGTQY
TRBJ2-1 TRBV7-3 ASSSQGASNEQF
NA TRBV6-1 ASSMTADEQY
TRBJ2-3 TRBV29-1 SVRDRAGDTQY
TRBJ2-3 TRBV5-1 ASSLELRDRGDTQY
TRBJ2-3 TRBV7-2 ASSFMGGSTDTQY
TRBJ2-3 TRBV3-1 ASSRGTQDTGTQY
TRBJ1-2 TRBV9 ASSVEQGSSYGYT
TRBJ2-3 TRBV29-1 SVRFLVVDTQY
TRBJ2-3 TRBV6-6 ASSSGTALQDTQY
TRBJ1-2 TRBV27 ASSFSSGGSYGYT